This T cell receptor (beta chain) was observed in a study of blood T cell repertoires in COVID-19. The wider study: Sample material is recorded as cDNA or gDNA derived from T cells, B-cell-depleted T cells, or PBMCs.

Per the original data handling: Counts of nucleated cells, estimated from reference gene primer amplification, were obtained. Using immunoSEQ multiplex PCR, the repertoire was profiled, and TCRdb retains in-frame clones only, with some absent. Clonal size and the V and J genes are those of that table, whereas D and trimming came from the DNA. The sample has 100,000 to 150,000 clones, 83% seen once; the top ten hold 5.5% to 6%. CDR1 and CDR2 (germline): SNHLY, FYNNEI. V shed 2 bases, J shed 7 bases, and the junction held 6 bases outside the gene matches. The CDR3 spans 15 residues. Sequencing input: peripheral blood. The rearrangement joins TRBV2 to TRBJ2-7, with 12 bases that match TRBD1. This TCR came from a man older than 75 with active or convalescent COVID-19. CDR3 region: CASSEQGQGAREQYF. As DNA, the CDR3 is TGTGCCAGCAGTGAACAGGGACAGGGGGCGAGGGAGCAGTACTTC.